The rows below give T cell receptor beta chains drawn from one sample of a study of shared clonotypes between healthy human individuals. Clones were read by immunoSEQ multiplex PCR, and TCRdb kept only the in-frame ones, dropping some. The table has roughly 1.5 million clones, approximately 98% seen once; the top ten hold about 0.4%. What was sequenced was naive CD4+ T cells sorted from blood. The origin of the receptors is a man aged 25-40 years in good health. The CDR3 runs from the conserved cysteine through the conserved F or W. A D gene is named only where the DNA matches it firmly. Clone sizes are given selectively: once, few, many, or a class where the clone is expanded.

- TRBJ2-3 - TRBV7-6 CASSPRRSASTDTQYF
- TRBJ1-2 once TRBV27 CASSLYRQGNYGYTF
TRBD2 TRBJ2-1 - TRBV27 CASTVGLAEYNEQFF
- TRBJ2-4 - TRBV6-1 CASSEEALRWAKNIQYF
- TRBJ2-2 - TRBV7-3 CASGYTGELFF
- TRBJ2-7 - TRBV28 CASSLGGSGGTYEQYF
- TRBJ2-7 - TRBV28 CASSFPIGGRYEQYF
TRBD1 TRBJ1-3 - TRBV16 CASGTGTGNTIYF
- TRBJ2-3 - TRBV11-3 CASSVRGGTDTQYF
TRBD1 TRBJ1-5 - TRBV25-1 CASSAEQGGFSQPQHF
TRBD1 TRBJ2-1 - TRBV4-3 CASSQDPQTGWEQFF
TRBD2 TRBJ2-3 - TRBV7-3 CASSPLAGAADTQYF
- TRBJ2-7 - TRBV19 CASSRSIDYSYEQYF
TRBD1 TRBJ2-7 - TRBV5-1 CASSLGSSGVRGLYEQYF
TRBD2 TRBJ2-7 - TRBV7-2 CASSLGGLAGVNEQYF
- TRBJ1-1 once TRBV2 CATLAEGNTEAFF
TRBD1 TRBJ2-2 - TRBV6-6 CASIQTGGHTGELFF
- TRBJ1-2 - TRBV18 CASSPIELLWHGYTF
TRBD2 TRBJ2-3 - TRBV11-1 CASSLRPLAGTDTQYF
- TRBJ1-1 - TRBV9 CASSAQPNTEAFF
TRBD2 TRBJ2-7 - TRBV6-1 CASRPGTSGSYEQYF
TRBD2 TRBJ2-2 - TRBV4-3 CASSPSRLAGGPWNTGELFF
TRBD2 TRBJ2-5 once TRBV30 CAWFGGGKETQYF
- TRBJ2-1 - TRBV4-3 CASSQRRNEQFF
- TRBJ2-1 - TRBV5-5 CASSLANRYNEQFF
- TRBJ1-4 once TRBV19 CASSRAPATNEKLFF
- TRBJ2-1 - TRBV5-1 CASSSLGRDAPDNEQFF
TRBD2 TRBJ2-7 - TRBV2 CASSTSAGEQYF
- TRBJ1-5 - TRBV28 CASSLPGSGGGQPQHF
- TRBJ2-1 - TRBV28 CASRRLRNEQFF
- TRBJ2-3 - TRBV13 CASSSTGSSTDTQYF
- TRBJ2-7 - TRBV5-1 CASSLDAARAYEQYF
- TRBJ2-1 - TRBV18 CASQTGLDSYNEQFF
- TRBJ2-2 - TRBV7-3 CASSLDGSGELFF
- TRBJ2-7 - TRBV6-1 CASSETGTDYEQYF
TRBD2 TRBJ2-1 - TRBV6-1 CASRPAGGPHNEQFF
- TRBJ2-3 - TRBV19 CASRRRASTDTQYF
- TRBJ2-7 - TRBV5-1 CASSSAPPSYEQYF
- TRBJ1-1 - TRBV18 CASSSGATEAFF
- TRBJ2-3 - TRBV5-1 CASSLYGGAMTDTQYF
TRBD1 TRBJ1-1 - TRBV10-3 CASRAGGSFTEAFF
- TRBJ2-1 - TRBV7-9 CASSLGQGINNEQFF
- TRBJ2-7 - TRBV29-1 CSVEDGHEQYF
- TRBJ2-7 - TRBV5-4 CASSGLQGPYEQYF
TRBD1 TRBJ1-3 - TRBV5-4 CASSLGDRGGGNTIYF
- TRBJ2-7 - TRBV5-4 CASSPLGRGGYHEQYF
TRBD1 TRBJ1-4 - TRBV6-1 CASSGQGGDEKLFF
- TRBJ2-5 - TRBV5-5 CASSLEGQERTQYF
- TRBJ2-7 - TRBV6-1 CASSEALLAYEQYF
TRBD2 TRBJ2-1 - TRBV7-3 CASSATSGLYNEQFF
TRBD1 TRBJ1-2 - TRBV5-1 CASRPGTGGTYGYTF
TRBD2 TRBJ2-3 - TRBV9 CASSATSGRAPDTQYF
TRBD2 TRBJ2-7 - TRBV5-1 CASSLDLAGLYEQYF
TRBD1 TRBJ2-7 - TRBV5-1 CASSSRDRAYDEQYF
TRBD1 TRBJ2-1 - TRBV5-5 CASSLSPGQGNWEQFF
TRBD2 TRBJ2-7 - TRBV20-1 CSAVSGGEQYF
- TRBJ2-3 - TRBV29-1 CSFLGGTSTDTQYF
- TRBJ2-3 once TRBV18 CASSPPGRAAGTDTQYF
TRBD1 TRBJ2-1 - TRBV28 CASNEGTGYNNEQFF
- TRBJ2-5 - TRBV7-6 CASSFVGGTGETQYF